This T cell receptor beta chain was found in a study of shared clonotypes between healthy human individuals. The ends lost 1 base at V and 0 bases at J; junction bases unmatched: 3. The CDR3 is 15 amino acids. Germline CDR1 reads MNHNS; CDR2 reads SASEGT. Naive CD8 isolation took CD45RO-negative cells positively selected for CCR7 and excluded terminally differentiated effector memory CD45RA+ cells. The table came from immunoSEQ multiplex PCR; TCRdb's copy has only in-frame clones and leaves some out. The table lists some 2,100,000 clones, about 93% of them singletons. The specimen was naive CD8+ T cells from PBMCs. The V call is TRBV6-1, the J call TRBJ2-7; 7 bases are shared with TRBD2. This TCR came from a young man in good health. Some clones in this sample may be carry-over from other donors' samples. CDR3 protein: CASSEGLANSYEQYF. The DNA for the CDR3 is TGTGCCAGCAGTGAAGGACTAGCCAACTCCTACGAGCAGTACTTC.